This T cell receptor (beta chain) was recorded in a study of spatial heterogeneity in lung cancer. Study overall: The mean occurrence of each unique TCR and UMI combination in raw reads exceeded 9.5. Study outcomes and limitations: Blood showed ubiquitous tumor TCRs more often at resection than at routine follow-up.

Each TCR cDNA molecule carried a unique molecular identifier. From the 5' RACE reads, TCRdb called clonotypes with MiXCR, one entry per CDR3 protein. The sample has about 38,000 distinct CDR3 sequences, around 7.5% seen once; the top ten hold under 30%. Regarding time point: sample taken at primary tumor resection. Whole RNA, which was extracted from tumor, nontumor lung tissue or frozen PBMC, was sequenced without any cell sorting. This clonotype occurred many times. As yet, its antigen is unknown. Germline CDR1 reads LNHDA; CDR2 reads SQIVND (reference sequence). The V end was cut by 3 bases, the J end by 1 base, with 6 bases between. CDR3 length: 14 amino acids.

The origin of this receptor is a male donor with early-stage non-small cell lung cancer. This specimen was PBMCs, taken at surgery. The chain carries TRBV19 and TRBJ2-2; weak D call: TRBD2 (6 bases). CDR3 DNA sequence: TGTGCCAGTAGTATGGGACTGAACACCGGGGAGCTGTTTTTT. Its translation: CASSMGLNTGELFF.